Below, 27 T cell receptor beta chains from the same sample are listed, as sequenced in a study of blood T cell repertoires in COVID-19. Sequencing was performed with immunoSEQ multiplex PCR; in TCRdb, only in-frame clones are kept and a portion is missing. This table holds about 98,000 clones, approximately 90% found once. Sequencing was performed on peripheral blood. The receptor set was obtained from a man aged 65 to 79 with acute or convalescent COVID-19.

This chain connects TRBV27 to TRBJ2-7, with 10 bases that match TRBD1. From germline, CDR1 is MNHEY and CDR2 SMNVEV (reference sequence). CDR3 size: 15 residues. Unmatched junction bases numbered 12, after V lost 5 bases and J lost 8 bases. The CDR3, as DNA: TGTGCCAGCAGTCTCCAAGGGGACAGGGGTTGGCAGCAGTACTTC. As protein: CASSLQGDRGWQQYF.

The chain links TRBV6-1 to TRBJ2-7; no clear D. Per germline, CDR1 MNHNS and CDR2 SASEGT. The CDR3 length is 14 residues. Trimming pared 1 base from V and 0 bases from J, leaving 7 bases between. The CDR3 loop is CASSEESFSYEQYV. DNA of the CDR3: TGTGCCAGCAGTGAAGAGAGTTTCTCCTACGAGCAGTACGTC.

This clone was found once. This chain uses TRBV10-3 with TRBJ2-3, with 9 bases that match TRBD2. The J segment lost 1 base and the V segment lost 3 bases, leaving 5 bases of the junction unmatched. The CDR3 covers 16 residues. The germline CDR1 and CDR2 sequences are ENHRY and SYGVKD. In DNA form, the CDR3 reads TGTGCCATCAGTGAAGTAGCGGGGGAGGGCACAGATACGCAGTATTTT. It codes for CAISEVAGEGTDTQYF.

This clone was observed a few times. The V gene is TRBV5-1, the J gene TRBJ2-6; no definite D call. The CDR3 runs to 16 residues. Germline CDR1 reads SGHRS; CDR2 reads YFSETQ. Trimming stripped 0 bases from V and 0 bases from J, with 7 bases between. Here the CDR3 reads CASSLDGHSGANVLTF. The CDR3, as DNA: TGCGCCAGCAGCTTGGATGGGCACTCTGGGGCCAACGTCCTGACTTTC.

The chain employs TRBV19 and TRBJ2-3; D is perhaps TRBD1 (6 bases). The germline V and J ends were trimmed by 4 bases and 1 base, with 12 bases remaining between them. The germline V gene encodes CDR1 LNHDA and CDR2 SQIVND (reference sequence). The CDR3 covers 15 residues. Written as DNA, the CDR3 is TGTGCCAGTAGTACCACAGGGTGGGGCACAGATACGCAGTATTTT. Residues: CASSTTGWGTDTQYF.

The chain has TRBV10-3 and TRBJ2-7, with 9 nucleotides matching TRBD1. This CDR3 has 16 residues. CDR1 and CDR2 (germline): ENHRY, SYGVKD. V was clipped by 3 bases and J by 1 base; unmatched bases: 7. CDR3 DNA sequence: TGTGCCATCAGTGACCTTTGGACAGGGGTATCCTACGAGCAGTACTTC. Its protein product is CAISDLWTGVSYEQYF.

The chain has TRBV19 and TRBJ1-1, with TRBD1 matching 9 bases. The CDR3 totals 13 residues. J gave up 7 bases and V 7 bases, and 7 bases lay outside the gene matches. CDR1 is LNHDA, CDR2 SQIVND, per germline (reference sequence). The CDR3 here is CASMTGGFGEAFF. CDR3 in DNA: TGTGCCAGTATGACAGGGGGTTTTGGTGAAGCTTTCTTT.

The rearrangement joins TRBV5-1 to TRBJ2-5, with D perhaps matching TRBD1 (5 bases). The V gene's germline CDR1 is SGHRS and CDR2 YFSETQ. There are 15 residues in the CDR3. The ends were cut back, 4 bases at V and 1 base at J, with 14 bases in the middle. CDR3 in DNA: TGCGCCAGCAGCCCACGGACATTTTTCCAAGAGACCCAGTACTTC. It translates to CASSPRTFFQETQYF.

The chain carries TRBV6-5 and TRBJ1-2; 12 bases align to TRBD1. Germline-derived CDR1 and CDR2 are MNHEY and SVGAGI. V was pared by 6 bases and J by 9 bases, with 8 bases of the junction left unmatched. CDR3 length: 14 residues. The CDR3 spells CASSGTGGIRRYTF. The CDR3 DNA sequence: TGTGCCAGCAGCGGGACAGGGGGCATTCGGCGCTACACCTTC.

The CDR3 DNA reads as TGCGCCAGCAGCTTAAATAGACCCGCCCAGGGTGAAGCTTTCTTT. Residues: CASSLNRPAQGEAFF. The genes are TRBV5-1 and TRBJ1-1; possible D gene TRBD1, 5 bases. V was shortened by 2 bases and J by 7 bases, with 18 bases between the two germline ends. CDR3 length: 15 amino acids. CDR1 and CDR2 from the germline V gene are SGHRS and YFSETQ.

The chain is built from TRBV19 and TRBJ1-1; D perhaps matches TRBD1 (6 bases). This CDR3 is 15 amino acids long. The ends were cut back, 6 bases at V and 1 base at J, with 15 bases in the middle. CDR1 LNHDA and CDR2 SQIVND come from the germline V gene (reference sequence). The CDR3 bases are TGTGCCAGTAGCCCAGCGGGACACAGGAACACTGAAGCTTTCTTT. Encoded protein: CASSPAGHRNTEAFF.

This chain's CDR3 is CASSSPYRDRESRRYF. CDR3 sequence (DNA): TGTGCCAGCAGCTCCCCCTATAGGGACAGAGAATCCCGTCGGTACTTC. V is TRBV11-2 and J is TRBJ2-7; TRBD1 aligns across 7 bases. The CDR3 is made up of 16 amino acids. The J segment lost 12 bases and the V segment lost 4 bases, leaving 21 bases of the junction unmatched. Germline-derived CDR1 and CDR2 are SGHAT and FQNNGV.

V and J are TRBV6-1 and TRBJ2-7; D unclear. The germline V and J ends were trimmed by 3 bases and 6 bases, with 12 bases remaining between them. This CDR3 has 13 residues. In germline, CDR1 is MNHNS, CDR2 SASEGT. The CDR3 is CASSDSFFSEQYV. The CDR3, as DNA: TGTGCCAGCAGTGATTCCTTCTTTAGCGAGCAGTACGTC.

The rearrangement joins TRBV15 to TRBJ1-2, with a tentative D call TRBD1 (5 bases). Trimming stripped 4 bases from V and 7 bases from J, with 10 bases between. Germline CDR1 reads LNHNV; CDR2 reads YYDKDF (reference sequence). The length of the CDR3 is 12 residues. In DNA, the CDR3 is TGTGCCACCAGCAACACCAGGGCTGGCTACACCTTC. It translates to CATSNTRAGYTF.

The CDR3 DNA reads TGTGCCAGCAGTGAAGCCGGACGGATCTGGGAGGGCTACACCTTC. Protein product: CASSEAGRIWEGYTF. The V and J genes are TRBV6-1 and TRBJ1-2; no definite D call. This CDR3 has 15 amino acids. From germline, CDR1 is MNHNS and CDR2 SASEGT. The V end was cut by 0 bases, the J end by 8 bases, with 16 bases between.

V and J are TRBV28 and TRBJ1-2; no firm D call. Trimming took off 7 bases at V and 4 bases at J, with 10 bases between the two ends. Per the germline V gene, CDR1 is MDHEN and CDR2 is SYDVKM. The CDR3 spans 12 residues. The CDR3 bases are TGTGCCAGCAAGTTACGGGGCTATGGCTACACCTTC. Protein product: CASKLRGYGYTF.

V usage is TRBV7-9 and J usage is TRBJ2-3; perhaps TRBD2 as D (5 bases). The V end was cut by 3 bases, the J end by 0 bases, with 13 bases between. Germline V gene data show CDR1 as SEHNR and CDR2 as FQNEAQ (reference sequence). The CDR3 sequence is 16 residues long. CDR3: CASSFIGVTSTDTQYF. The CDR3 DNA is TGTGCCAGCAGCTTTATCGGGGTCACTAGCACAGATACGCAGTATTTT.

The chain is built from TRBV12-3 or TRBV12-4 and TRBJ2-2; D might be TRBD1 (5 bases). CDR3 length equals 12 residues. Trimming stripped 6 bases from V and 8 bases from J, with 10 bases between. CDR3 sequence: CASRKKGGELFF. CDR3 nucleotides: TGTGCCAGCAGGAAGAAGGGGGGGGAGCTGTTTTTT.

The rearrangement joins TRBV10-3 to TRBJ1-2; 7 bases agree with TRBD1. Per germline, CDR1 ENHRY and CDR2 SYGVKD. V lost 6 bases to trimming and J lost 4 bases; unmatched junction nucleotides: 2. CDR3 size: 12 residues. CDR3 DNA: TGTGCCATCAGCACAGGGGTCTATGGCTACACCTTC. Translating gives CAISTGVYGYTF.

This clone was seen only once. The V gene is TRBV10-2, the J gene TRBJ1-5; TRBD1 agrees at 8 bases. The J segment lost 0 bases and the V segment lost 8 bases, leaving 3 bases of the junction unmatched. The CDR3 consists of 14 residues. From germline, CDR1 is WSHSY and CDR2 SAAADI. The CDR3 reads CASSDRGSNQPQHF. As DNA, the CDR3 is TGCGCCAGCTCCGACAGGGGTAGCAATCAGCCCCAGCATTTT.

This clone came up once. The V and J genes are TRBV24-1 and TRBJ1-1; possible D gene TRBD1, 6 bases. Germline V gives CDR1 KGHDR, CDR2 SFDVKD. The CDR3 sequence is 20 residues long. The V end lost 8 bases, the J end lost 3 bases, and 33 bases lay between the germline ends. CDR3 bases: TGTGCCACCAACTCCGCTGCGGGGGATCAAACAGGGTTTGTCGACACTGAAGCTTTCTTT. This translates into CATNSAAGDQTGFVDTEAFF.

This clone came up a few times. CDR3 DNA: TGTGCCAGCAGCCCGCGGACTGAAACCTACGAGCAGTACTTC. This translates into CASSPRTETYEQYF. The chain employs TRBV13 and TRBJ2-7; D is possibly TRBD2 (5 bases). The V gene's germline CDR1 is PRHDT and CDR2 FYEKMQ (reference sequence). The CDR3 has 14 amino acids. Trimming removed 5 bases at V and 2 bases at J, with 13 bases between.

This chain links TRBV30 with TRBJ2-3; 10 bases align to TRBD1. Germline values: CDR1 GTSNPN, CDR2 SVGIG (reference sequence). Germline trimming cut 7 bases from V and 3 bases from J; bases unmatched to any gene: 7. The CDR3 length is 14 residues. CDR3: CASRTGGTTDTQYF. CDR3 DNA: TGTGCCTCCCGGACAGGGGGGACGACAGATACGCAGTATTTT. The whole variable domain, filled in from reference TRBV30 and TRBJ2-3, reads SQTIHQWPATLVQPVGSPLSLECTVEGTSNPNLYWYRQAAGRGLQLLFYSVGIGQISSEVPQNLSASRPQDRQFILSSKKLLLSDSGFYLCASRTGGTTDTQYFGPGTRLTVL.

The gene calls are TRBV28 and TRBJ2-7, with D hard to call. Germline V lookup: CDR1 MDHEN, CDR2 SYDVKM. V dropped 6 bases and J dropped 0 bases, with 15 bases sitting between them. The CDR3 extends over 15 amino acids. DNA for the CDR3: TGTGCCAGCAGCTTCCTTCAGGCCTACTCCTACGAGCAGTACTTC. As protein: CASSFLQAYSYEQYF.

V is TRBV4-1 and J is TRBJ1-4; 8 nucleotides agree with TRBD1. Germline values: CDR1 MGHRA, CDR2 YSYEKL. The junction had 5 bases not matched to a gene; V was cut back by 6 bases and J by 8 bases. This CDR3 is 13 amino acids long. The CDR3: CASRWTGKEKLFF. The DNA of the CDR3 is TGCGCCAGCAGATGGACAGGGAAGGAAAAACTGTTTTTT.

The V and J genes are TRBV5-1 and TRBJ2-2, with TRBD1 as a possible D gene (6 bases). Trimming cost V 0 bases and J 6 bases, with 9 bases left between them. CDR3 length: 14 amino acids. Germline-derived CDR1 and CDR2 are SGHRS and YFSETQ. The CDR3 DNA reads TGCGCCAGCAGCTTGGAACAGGGAGCCGGGGAGCTGTTTTTT. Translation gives CASSLEQGAGELFF.

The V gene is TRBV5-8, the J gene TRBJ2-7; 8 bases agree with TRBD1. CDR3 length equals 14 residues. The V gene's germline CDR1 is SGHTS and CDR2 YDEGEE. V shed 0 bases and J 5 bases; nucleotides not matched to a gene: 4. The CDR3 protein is CASSLGTGNNEQYF. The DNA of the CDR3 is TGTGCCAGCAGCTTGGGGACAGGGAATAACGAGCAGTACTTC. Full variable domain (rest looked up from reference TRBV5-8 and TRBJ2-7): EAGVTQSPTHLIKTRGQQATLRCSPISGHTSVYWYQQALGLGLQFLLWYDEGEERNRGNFPPRFSGRQFPNYSSELNVNALELEDSALYLCASSLGTGNNEQYFGPGTRLTVT.